Shown below are 10 T cell receptor beta chains from a single sample sequenced in a study of shared clonotypes between healthy human individuals (TCRdb year 2020). The library was prepared using the immunoSEQ multiplex PCR assay. This is the immuneACCESS table as TCRdb keeps it, with only in-frame sequences that have V and J called. A part of the clones is gone; compared with another copy, unresolved V genes explain less than half, and the rest is unexplained. This sample comprises 2 million to 3 million clones, more than 85% of them detected only once. 0.36% of the sample rests with the top ten. The sample taken for sequencing was naive CD4+ T cells from PBMCs. Interpreted using the paper, the cell subset or site label stands for: CD45RA+ positively selected. These receptors were obtained from a man aged 18 to 29 in good health. Some clones in this sample may be carry-over from other donors' samples.

The rearrangement links TRBV9 to TRBJ2-5; 9 bases align to TRBD2. Losses at the gene ends were 4 bases for V and 5 bases for J; bases not matched to a gene: 9. Per germline, CDR1 SGDLS and CDR2 YYNGEE. This CDR3 region has 15 residues. The CDR3: CASSKRLAVPETQYF. The CDR3 region has the DNA TGTGCCAGCAGCAAGAGACTAGCGGTACCCGAGACCCAGTACTTC.

This clone came up once. The chain joins TRBV18 to TRBJ2-5, with a possible D match to TRBD1 (6 bases). The CDR3 runs 14 residues. V was pared by 4 bases and J by 2 bases, with 11 bases between. The V gene's germline CDR1 is KGHSH and CDR2 LQKENI. The CDR3 spells CASSRPGQQETQYF. The CDR3 nucleotides are TGTGCCAGCTCACGCCCCGGACAGCAAGAGACCCAGTACTTC.

V is TRBV25-1 and J is TRBJ2-5, with TRBD2 as a possible D gene (5 bases). Germline V CDR1 and CDR2: MGHDK, SYGVNS. V lost 3 bases to trimming and J lost 4 bases, with 12 bases between them. This CDR3 has 14 amino acids. The CDR3 DNA sequence: TGTGCCAGCAGTGATCTATTTGGAGGAGAGACCCAGTACTTC. This sequence encodes CASSDLFGGETQYF.

The chain joins TRBV28 to TRBJ2-7, with no clear D. The CDR3 sequence is 13 residues long. In germline, CDR1 is MDHEN, CDR2 SYDVKM. V lost 6 bases to trimming and J lost 3 bases, with 12 bases between them. The DNA of the CDR3 is TGTGCCAGCAGCCCCCCCGAGGACTACGAGCAGTACTTC. Amino acids: CASSPPEDYEQYF.

The chain uses TRBV2 and TRBJ2-5; 9 nucleotides align to TRBD1. The V and J ends lost 3 bases and 7 bases, in that order; junction bases with no gene match: 6. This CDR3 has 14 amino acids. In germline, CDR1 is SNHLY, CDR2 FYNNEI. CDR3 DNA sequence: TGTGCCAGCAGTGAGCGGACAGGGGAGGTGACCCAGTACTTC. Its protein product is CASSERTGEVTQYF.

The chain is built from TRBV5-4 and TRBJ2-1; no clear D gene. Looked up from germline, CDR1 is SGHNT and CDR2 is YYREEE (reference sequence). The CDR3 extends over 14 amino acids. Between the trimmed V and J ends, which lost 1 base and 5 bases, there was a span of 10 bases. CDR3 bases: TGTGCCAGCAGCTTGTTATCAACCAACAATGAGCAGTTCTTC. It encodes CASSLLSTNNEQFF.

This clone has a single count. The V and J genes are TRBV7-3 and TRBJ2-2, with unresolved D. There are 13 residues in the CDR3. Germline V CDR1 and CDR2: SGHTA, FQGTGA. V lost 5 bases, J lost 5 bases, and 9 bases lay in between. The CDR3 loop is CASSTKRTGELFF. CDR3 coding DNA: TGTGCCAGCAGCACCAAGAGGACCGGGGAGCTGTTTTTT.

This clone was counted once. This rearrangement joins TRBV7-2 to TRBJ2-3; D may be TRBD1 or TRBD2 (5 bases each). CDR1 and CDR2 from the germline V gene are SGHTA and FQGNSA. CDR3 length: 15 residues. V lost 5 bases and J lost 1, with 13 bases in between. In nucleotides, the CDR3 is TGTGCCAGCAGCCCGGGGCCCGGCCGCACAGATACGCAGTATTTT. The encoded protein is CASSPGPGRTDTQYF.

The CDR3 spells CAWRLASYEQYF. CDR3 in DNA: TGTGCCTGGAGGCTAGCTTCCTACGAGCAGTACTTC. The rearrangement joins TRBV30 to TRBJ2-7; D may be TRBD2 (5 bases). The length of the CDR3 is 12 residues. Trimming removed 3 bases from V and 1 base from J, with 7 bases in between. Germline values: CDR1 GTSNPN, CDR2 SVGIG (reference sequence).

V gene TRBV25-1 combines with J gene TRBJ2-3; 15 bases are a match to TRBD2. Losses at the gene ends were 10 bases for V and 8 bases for J; bases not matched to a gene: 4. This CDR3 has 13 residues. Germline lookup yields CDR1 MGHDK and CDR2 SYGVNS. The CDR3 DNA follows: TGTGCCATCGGACTAGCGGGAGGGCCTACGCAGTATTTT. This sequence encodes CAIGLAGGPTQYF.